These T cell receptor beta chains were read from a single sample in a study of beta chain features in type 1 diabetes. Only in-frame clones appear in the TCRdb table, and some are missing; sequencing was by immunoSEQ multiplex PCR. The sample includes some 47,000 clones, 35% to 55% of them seen just once. The sequenced sample was stem cell memory CD4+ T cells from blood. The receptors shown here come from a man aged 30 to 45 with type 1 diabetes. Both conserved end residues are part of each CDR3. Each record gives: J gene, clone size, D gene, V gene, CDR3 protein, CDR3 DNA. D genes are given only for firm matches. Clone size is not always given. Where it is, it says once, few, many or a class for expanded clones.

TRBJ2-1 | once | - | TRBV28 | CASSLGGGPLMNEQFF | TGTGCCAGCAGTTTAGGCGGAGGGCCTTTAATGAATGAGCAGTTCTTC
TRBJ1-2 | - | - | TRBV5-1 | CASSLGQNYGYTF | TGCGCCAGCAGCTTGGGGCAGAACTATGGCTACACCTTC
TRBJ1-1 | - | - | TRBV18 | CASSPPSRRYTEAFF | TGTGCCAGCTCACCTCCCAGTAGGCGGTACACTGAAGCTTTCTTT
TRBJ2-7 | once | - | TRBV5-4 | CASSLGESQEQYF | TGTGCCAGCAGCTTGGGGGAGTCCCAAGAGCAGTACTTC
TRBJ1-2 | - | TRBD1 | TRBV4-2 | CASSLRGGQGGYGYTF | TGTGCCAGCAGCCTCCGGGGGGGACAGGGGGGCTATGGCTACACCTTC
TRBJ1-5 | few | - | TRBV7-2 | CASSSTVGEKPQHF | TGTGCCAGCAGCTCTACTGTAGGGGAAAAGCCCCAGCATTTT
TRBJ2-6 | - | - | TRBV2 | CASSEARQGISGANVLTF | TGTGCCAGCAGTGAGGCTCGCCAGGGTATCTCTGGGGCCAACGTCCTGACTTTC
TRBJ2-3 | few | TRBD2 | TRBV7-9 | CASSLWLTSGSSPDTQYF | TGTGCCAGCAGCTTATGGCTTACTAGCGGGAGTTCCCCAGATACGCAGTATTTT
TRBJ1-1 | - | - | TRBV11-2 | CASSLGRGNTEAFF | TGTGCCAGCAGCCTAGGAAGGGGTAACACTGAAGCTTTCTTT
TRBJ1-5 | few | TRBD1 | TRBV28 | CASAIQGDFNQPQHF | TGTGCCAGCGCGATACAGGGGGACTTCAATCAGCCCCAGCATTTT
TRBJ2-1 | - | - | TRBV7-7 | CASSPYFNSPGGNEQFF | TGTGCCAGCAGCCCTTATTTTAACAGTCCCGGCGGGAATGAGCAGTTCTTC
TRBJ2-7 | few | TRBD1 | TRBV7-7 | CASSSGTGSYEQYF | TGTGCTAGCAGCTCCGGGACAGGGTCCTACGAGCAGTACTTC
TRBJ2-7 | - | TRBD1 | TRBV5-1 | CASSSRGPGQGPHEQYF | TGCGCCAGCAGCTCGAGAGGACCGGGACAGGGGCCCCACGAGCAGTACTTC
TRBJ1-5 | - | - | TRBV5-1 | CASSPDGNYQPQHF | TGCGCCAGCAGCCCGGACGGGAATTATCAGCCCCAGCATTTT
TRBJ2-3 | - | - | TRBV19 | CASSIRTPGYTDTQYF | TGTGCCAGTAGTATCCGGACACCAGGATACACAGATACGCAGTATTTT
TRBJ2-7 | - | - | TRBV27 | CASSLLQGTYEQYF | TGTGCCAGCAGTTTATTACAGGGAACCTACGAGCAGTACTTC
TRBJ2-1 | few | TRBD1 | TRBV27 | CASSLWDRGPLSGNEQFF | TGTGCCAGCAGTTTATGGGACAGGGGGCCTCTTTCGGGCAATGAGCAGTTCTTC
TRBJ2-1 | few | - | TRBV2 | CASKRQVSSYNEQFF | TGTGCCAGCAAGAGACAGGTTAGCTCCTACAATGAGCAGTTCTTC
TRBJ2-1 | - | TRBD2 | TRBV5-1 | CASSLVGTSGSVRSYNEQFF | TGCGCCAGCAGCTTGGTTGGGACTAGCGGGAGTGTTAGGTCCTACAATGAGCAGTTCTTC